This T cell receptor beta chain was captured by sequencing in a study of shared clonotypes between healthy human individuals. At the level of the study: Participating donors consisted of a couple of women and a few men aged 18 to 49. Each donor contributed plates that comprised three CD4 naive, three CD4 memory, two CD8 naive and one CD8 memory.

As defined, naive CD8 cells were CD45RO-negative and positively selected for CCR7, with terminally differentiated effector memory CD45RA+ cells excluded. For this clone: No antigen is known for it.

The material for each subset, its genomic DNA, was split evenly across several immunoSEQ plates. TCRdb keeps only in-frame clones here, not all; method: immunoSEQ multiplex PCR. The sample includes around 580,000 clones, roughly 98% of them seen just once. Study results and limitations: Across a handful of donors, naive CD4 shared around 5.1%, naive CD8 around 3.5%, memory CD4 2.3%, memory CD8 0.4% to 0.5%.

The germline gives CDR1 SQVTM, CDR2 ANQGSEA. The V end was cut by 2 bases, the J end by 5 bases, with 12 bases between. The CDR3 is made up of 13 amino acids. This receptor was identified in a man aged 30 to 45 in good health. This chain connects TRBV29-1 to TRBJ2-5; D may be TRBD1 (5 bases). The sequenced sample consisted of naive CD8+ T cells sorted from blood. CDR3 nucleotides: TGCAGCGTTGAATTTCCAGGGTGGGAGACCCAGTACTTC. It yields the protein CSVEFPGWETQYF.